This TCR beta chain emerged from a study of cytomegalovirus exposure and HLA in healthy donors. Across the study: For the approximately 400 genotyped donors, about 81% fell within the Caucasian-associated ancestry cluster. Findings and limits, study-wide: Previously analyzed data showed that most TCR beta V segments were productive at a frequency of about 87% or about 30%. In a later analysis, at a false discovery rate of 0.05, under 20,000 TCR beta sequences were associated with HLA alleles.

This clone was seen just once. Its cognate antigen is unknown. 60 Vbeta and 13 Jbeta primers were used in PCR. Produced via immunoSEQ multiplex PCR; TCRdb's table is partial and in-frame only. The sample holds approximately 100,000 clones, roughly 80% seen once. Sequencing was carried out using PBMCs. The sequence came from a man in his fifties or sixties in good health and CMV-seropositive.

This CDR3 reads CASSKLAGISYEQYF. The CDR3 nucleotides are TGTGCCAGCAGCAAACTAGCGGGGATTTCCTACGAGCAGTACTTC. The chain combines TRBV5-4 with TRBJ2-7; 10 bases agree with TRBD2. Trimming took 4 bases from V and 1 from J; bases not matched to a gene: 5. CDR3 length: 15 residues. The V gene's germline CDR1 is SGHNT and CDR2 YYREEE (reference sequence).